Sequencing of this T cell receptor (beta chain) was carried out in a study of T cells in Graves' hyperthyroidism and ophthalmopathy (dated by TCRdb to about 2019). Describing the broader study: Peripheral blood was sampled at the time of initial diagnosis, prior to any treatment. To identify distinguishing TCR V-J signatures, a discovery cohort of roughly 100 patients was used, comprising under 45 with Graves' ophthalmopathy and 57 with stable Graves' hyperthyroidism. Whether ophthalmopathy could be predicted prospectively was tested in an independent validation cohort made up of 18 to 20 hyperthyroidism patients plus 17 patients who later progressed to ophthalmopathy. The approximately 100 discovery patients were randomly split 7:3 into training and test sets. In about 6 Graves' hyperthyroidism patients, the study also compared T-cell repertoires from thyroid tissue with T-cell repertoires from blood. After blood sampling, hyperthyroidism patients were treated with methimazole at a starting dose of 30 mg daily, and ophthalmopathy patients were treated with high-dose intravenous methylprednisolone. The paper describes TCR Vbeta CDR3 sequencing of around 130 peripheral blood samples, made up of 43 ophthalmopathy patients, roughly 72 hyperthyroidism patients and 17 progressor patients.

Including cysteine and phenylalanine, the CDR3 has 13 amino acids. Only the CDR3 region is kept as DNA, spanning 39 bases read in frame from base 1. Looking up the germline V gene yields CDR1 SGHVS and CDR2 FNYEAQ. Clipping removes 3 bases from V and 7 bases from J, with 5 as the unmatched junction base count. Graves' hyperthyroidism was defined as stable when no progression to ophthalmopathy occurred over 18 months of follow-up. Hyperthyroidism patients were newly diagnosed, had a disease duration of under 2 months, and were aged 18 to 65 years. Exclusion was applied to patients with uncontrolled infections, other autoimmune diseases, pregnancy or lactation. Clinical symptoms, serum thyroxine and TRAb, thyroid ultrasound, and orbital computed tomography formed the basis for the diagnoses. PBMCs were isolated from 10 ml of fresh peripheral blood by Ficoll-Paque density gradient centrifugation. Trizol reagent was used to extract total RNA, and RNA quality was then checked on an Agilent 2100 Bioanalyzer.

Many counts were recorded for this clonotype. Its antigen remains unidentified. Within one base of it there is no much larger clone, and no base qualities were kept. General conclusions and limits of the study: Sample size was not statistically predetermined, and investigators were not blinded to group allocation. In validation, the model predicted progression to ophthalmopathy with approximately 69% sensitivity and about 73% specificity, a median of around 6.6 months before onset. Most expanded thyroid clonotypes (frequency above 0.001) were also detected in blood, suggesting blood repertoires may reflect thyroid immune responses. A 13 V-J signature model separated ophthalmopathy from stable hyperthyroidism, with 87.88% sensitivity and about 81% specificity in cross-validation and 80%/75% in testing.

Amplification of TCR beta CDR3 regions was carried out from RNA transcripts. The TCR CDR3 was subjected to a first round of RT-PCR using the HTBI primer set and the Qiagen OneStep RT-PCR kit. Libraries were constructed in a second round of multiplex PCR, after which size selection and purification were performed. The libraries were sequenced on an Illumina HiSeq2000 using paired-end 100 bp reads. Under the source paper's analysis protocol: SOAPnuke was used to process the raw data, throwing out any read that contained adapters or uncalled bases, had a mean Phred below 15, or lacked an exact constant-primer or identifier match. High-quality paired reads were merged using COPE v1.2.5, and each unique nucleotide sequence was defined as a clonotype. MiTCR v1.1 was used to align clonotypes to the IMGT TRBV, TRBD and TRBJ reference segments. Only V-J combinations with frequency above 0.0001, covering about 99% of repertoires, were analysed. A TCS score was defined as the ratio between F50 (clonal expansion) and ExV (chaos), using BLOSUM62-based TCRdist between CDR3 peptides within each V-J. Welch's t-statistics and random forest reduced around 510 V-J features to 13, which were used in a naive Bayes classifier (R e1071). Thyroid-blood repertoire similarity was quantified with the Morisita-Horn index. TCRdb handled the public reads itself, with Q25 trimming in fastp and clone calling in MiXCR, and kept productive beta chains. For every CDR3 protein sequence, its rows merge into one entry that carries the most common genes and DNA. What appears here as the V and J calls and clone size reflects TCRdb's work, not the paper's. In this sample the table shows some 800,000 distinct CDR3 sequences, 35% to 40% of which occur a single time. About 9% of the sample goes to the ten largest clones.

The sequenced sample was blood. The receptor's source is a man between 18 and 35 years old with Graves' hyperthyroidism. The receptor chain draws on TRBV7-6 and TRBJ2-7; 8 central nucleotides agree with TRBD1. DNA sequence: TGTGCCAGCAGCTTCGCACAGGGGGGTGAGCAGTACTTC. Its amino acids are CASSFAQGGEQYF.